A single sample gave rise to the 6 T cell receptor beta chains below, sequenced in a study of molecular identifiers for immune sequencing clone quantification. TCRdb called the PCR reads again in MiXCR, with one record for every CDR3 protein. The profile shows under 650,000 distinct CDR3 sequences, nearly 20% of them singletons. Sequenced input: naive CD8+ T cells from blood, with Jurkat cell RNA spiked in. Documented subset: FACS-sorted CD8+CD4-CCR7+CD45RA+ naive T cells. The receptors originated from a human donor in good health. Some libraries in this study had Jurkat cell RNA spiked in.

This clonotype was counted only a few times. A much bigger clone sits one base away, suggesting this may be a read error. The CDR3 protein is CASSVGSQTQYF. In DNA, the CDR3 is TGTGCCAGCAGTGTGGGCAGCCAGACCCAGTACTTC. The chain has TRBV2 and TRBJ2-5; no reliable D call. Germline V gives CDR1 SNHLY, CDR2 FYNNEI. Between the trimmed V and J ends, which lost 4 bases and 6 bases, there was a span of 9 bases. The CDR3 length is 12 residues. Supplemented by reference TRBV2 and TRBJ2-5, the full variable domain reads EPEVTQTPSHQVTQMGQEVILRCVPISNHLYFYWYRQILGQKVEFLVSFYNNEISEKSEIFDDQFSVERPDGSNFTLKIRSTKLEDSAMYFCASSVGSQTQYFGPGTRLLVL.

This clonotype has a count of ten or more. The genes are TRBV6-1 and TRBJ2-5; TRBD1 matches at 10 bases. J gave up 5 bases and V 6 bases, and 12 bases lay outside the gene matches. The CDR3 totals 16 residues. Germline CDR1 is MNHNS and CDR2 is SASEGT. CDR3 in amino acids: CASSEDATGGWETQYF. DNA of the CDR3: TGTGCCAGCAGCGAGGACGCGACAGGGGGCTGGGAGACCCAGTACTTC.

This clonotype showed up just a few times. The chain employs TRBV29-1 and TRBJ1-2; 9 bases align to TRBD1. CDR3 length equals 13 residues. Germline V gene lookup returns CDR1 SQVTM and CDR2 ANQGSEA. Losses at the gene ends were 7 bases for V and 4 bases for J; bases not matched to a gene: 7. The DNA for the CDR3 is TGCAGCGCCCGGGACAGGGATACCTATGGCTACACCTTC. Its protein is CSARDRDTYGYTF.

On this clonotype: An end of the junction differs from the germline gene, which may be a read error. DNA of the CDR3: TGTACCAGCAGCTTAGGAGGGGATGAGCAGTTCTTC. Translated, it gives CTSSLGGDEQFF. V gene TRBV7-9 combines with J gene TRBJ2-1; D perhaps matches TRBD2 (6 bases). This CDR3 has 12 amino acids. CDR1 SEHNR and CDR2 FQNEAQ come from the germline V gene (reference sequence).

This clonotype was found many times. The V gene is TRBV19, the J gene TRBJ1-3, with D hard to call. Trimming stripped 6 bases from V and 4 bases from J, with 4 bases between. Germline lookup yields CDR1 LNHDA and CDR2 SQIVND (reference sequence). The CDR3 runs 11 residues. The CDR3 reads CASRFGNTIYF. The CDR3 DNA reads TGTGCCAGTAGATTCGGAAACACCATATATTTT.

This clonotype was counted a few times. The chain joins TRBV6-2 or TRBV6-3 to TRBJ1-4; no reliable D call. The germline CDR1 and CDR2 sequences are MNHEY and SVGEGT. V lost 2 bases and J lost 0, with 10 bases in between. This CDR3 has 16 amino acids. The chain's CDR3 is CASSYTTDTTNEKLFF. CDR3 bases: TGTGCCAGCAGTTACACGACCGATACAACTAATGAAAAACTGTTTTTT.